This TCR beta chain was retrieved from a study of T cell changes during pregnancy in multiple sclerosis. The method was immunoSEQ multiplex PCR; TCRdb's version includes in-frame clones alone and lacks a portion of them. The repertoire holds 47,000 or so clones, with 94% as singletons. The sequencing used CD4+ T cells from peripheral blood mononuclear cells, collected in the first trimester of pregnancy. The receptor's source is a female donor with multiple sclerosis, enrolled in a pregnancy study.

The CDR3 DNA reads as TGTGCCTGGAGTACGAACACGAACACTGAAGCTTTCTTT. Residues: CAWSTNTNTEAFF. This chain joins TRBV30 and TRBJ1-1, with D uncertain. The CDR3 has 13 amino acids. The germline V gene encodes CDR1 GTSNPN and CDR2 SVGIG (reference sequence). V gave up 2 bases and J gave up 1 base, with 8 bases separating them.